The 12 T cell receptor beta chains in this list originate from one sample, sequenced in a study of T cell responses to AZD1222 COVID-19 vaccine. This table comes from immunoSEQ multiplex PCR, and its TCRdb copy is limited to in-frame clones, with some not included. The profile shows around 69,000 clones, 70% to 90% of them singletons. Sequencing used peripheral blood, obtained on day 0 of AZD1222 vaccination. The receptors originated from an adult in good health.

The rearrangement uses TRBV11-2 and TRBJ1-6; D is uncertain. CDR3 length: 15 amino acids. Deletions cut 1 base from V and 7 bases from J, with 11 bases between. The V gene's germline CDR1 is SGHAT and CDR2 FQNNGV. In DNA, the CDR3 is TGTGCCAGCAGCTTAGTTACAGTAGGAAATTCACCCCTCCACTTT. Translation: CASSLVTVGNSPLHF.

V usage is TRBV3-1 (or the pseudogene TRBV3-2) and J usage is TRBJ2-1; 7 nucleotides match TRBD2. V dropped 2 bases and J dropped 9; count of bases not matched to a gene: 7. The CDR3 runs 14 residues. Germline V gives CDR1 LGHDT, CDR2 YNNKEL (reference sequence). The CDR3 nucleotides are TGTGCCAGCAGCCAACAAGGACTAGTCAGTGAGCAGTTCTTC. It yields the protein CASSQQGLVSEQFF.

The chain joins TRBV30 to TRBJ1-1, with TRBD1 matching over 10 bases. The V and J ends lost 3 bases and 4 bases, in that order; junction bases with no gene match: 5. Germline CDR1 reads GTSNPN; CDR2 reads SVGIG (reference sequence). This CDR3 region has 14 residues. For the CDR3, the DNA is TGTGCCTGGAGGACAGGGGGCTTCGGCACTGAAGCTTTCTTT. Amino acids: CAWRTGGFGTEAFF.

J is TRBJ2-1 and V is TRBV28, with TRBD2 matching over 12 bases. The CDR3 runs to 15 residues. Unmatched junction bases numbered 6, after V lost 6 bases and J lost 6 bases. Germline CDR1 reads MDHEN; CDR2 reads SYDVKM. The DNA of the CDR3 is TGTGCCAGCAGGCGACTAGCGGGGGCTGGCAATGAGCAGTTCTTC. Translation: CASRRLAGAGNEQFF. Using reference TRBV28 and TRBJ2-1 for the parts outside the CDR3, the full variable domain is DVKVTQSSRYLVKRTGEKVFLECVQDMDHENMFWYRQDPGLGLRLIYFSYDVKMKEKGDIPEGYSVSREKKERFSLILESASTNQTSMYLCASRRLAGAGNEQFFGPGTRLTVL.

CDR3 amino acids: CATRLWGGTEAFF. The CDR3 DNA follows: TGTGCCACCAGACTCTGGGGAGGGACTGAAGCTTTCTTT. The V call is TRBV15, the J call TRBJ1-1; D call uncertain. The V and J ends lost 6 bases and 5 bases respectively, with 13 bases between them. The CDR3 runs to 13 residues. Germline V lookup: CDR1 LNHNV, CDR2 YYDKDF (reference sequence).

This chain links TRBV6-5 with TRBJ2-7; 7 bases map to TRBD2. Looked up from germline, CDR1 is MNHEY and CDR2 is SVGAGI. Losses at the gene ends were 6 bases for V and 7 bases for J; bases not matched to a gene: 6. The length of the CDR3 is 12 residues. The CDR3 reads CASSRIGGEQYF. The CDR3 DNA reads as TGTGCCAGCAGCCGAATCGGGGGGGAGCAGTACTTC.

The V gene is TRBV5-1, the J gene TRBJ2-7; 7 nucleotides agree with TRBD1. CDR1 is SGHRS and CDR2 is YFSETQ in the germline V gene. V gave up 0 bases and J gave up 3 bases; unmatched junction bases: 0. The CDR3 sequence is 13 residues long. This CDR3 is CASSLDRGYEQYF. CDR3 sequence (DNA): TGCGCCAGCAGCTTGGACAGGGGCTACGAGCAGTACTTC.

The chain recombines TRBV7-9 with TRBJ1-5; 7 bases line up with TRBD1. The ends lost 0 bases at V and 0 bases at J; junction bases unmatched: 2. The CDR3 is 16 residues long. Per the germline V gene, CDR1 is SEHNR and CDR2 is FQNEAQ (reference sequence). The CDR3 DNA follows: TGTGCCAGCAGCTTAGCGGGACAGTATAGCAATCAGCCCCAGCATTTT. This codes for CASSLAGQYSNQPQHF.

This clone was detected once. The chain uses TRBV18 and TRBJ1-2; 8 bases align to TRBD1. Germline loops: CDR1 KGHSH, CDR2 LQKENI. This CDR3 region has 14 residues. With 5 bases clipped from V and 4 bases from J, the junction kept 6 bases outside the gene matches. CDR3 bases: TGTGCCAGCTCAGCGGACAGGGAAGCCTATGGCTACACCTTC. Residues: CASSADREAYGYTF.

The rearrangement links TRBV24-1 to TRBJ2-6; the match to TRBD1 covers 7 bases. J lost 0 bases, V lost 3 bases, and 10 bases had no gene match. This CDR3 region has 19 residues. Germline CDR1 and CDR2: KGHDR and SFDVKD. The CDR3 is CATSDPPGTVSSGANVLTF. For the CDR3, the DNA is TGTGCCACCAGTGATCCCCCCGGGACAGTTAGCTCTGGGGCCAACGTCCTGACTTTC.

J is TRBJ2-1 and V is TRBV5-1, with D tentatively TRBD2 (7 bases). CDR3 length equals 17 residues. Trimming cost V 4 bases and J 5 bases, with 22 bases left between them. Germline V gene sequence: CDR1 SGHRS, CDR2 YFSETQ. In DNA form, the CDR3 reads TGCGCCAGCAGCGTGGGCCCCGGAGCGGGACAAAACAATGAGCAGTTCTTC. The encoded protein is CASSVGPGAGQNNEQFF. The full variable domain, its missing parts supplied by reference TRBV5-1 and TRBJ2-1, is KAGVTQTPRYLIKTRGQQVTLSCSPISGHRSVSWYQQTPGQGLQFLFEYFSETQRNKGNFPGRFSGRQFSNSRSEMNVSTLELGDSALYLCASSVGPGAGQNNEQFFGPGTRLTVL.

The rearrangement links TRBV4-2 to TRBJ2-2, with D perhaps TRBD2 (5 bases). Germline CDR1 is LGHNA and CDR2 is YNFKEQ. V was shortened by 0 bases and J by 8 bases, with 10 bases between the two germline ends. There are 14 residues in the CDR3. The CDR3 DNA follows: TGTGCCAGCAGCCAAGATCGGACTGGTGGGGAGCTGTTTTTT. This translates into CASSQDRTGGELFF.